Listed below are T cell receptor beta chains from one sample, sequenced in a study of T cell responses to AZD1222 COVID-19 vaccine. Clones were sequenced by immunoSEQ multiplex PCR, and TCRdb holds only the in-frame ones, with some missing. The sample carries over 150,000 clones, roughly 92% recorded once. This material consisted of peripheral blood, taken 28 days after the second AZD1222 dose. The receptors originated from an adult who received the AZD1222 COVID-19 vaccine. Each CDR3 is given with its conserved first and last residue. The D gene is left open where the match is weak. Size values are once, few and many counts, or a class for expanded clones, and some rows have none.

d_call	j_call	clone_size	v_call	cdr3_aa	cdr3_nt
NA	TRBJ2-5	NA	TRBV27	CASSLRGQETQYF	TGTGCCAGCAGTCTCAGGGGCCAAGAGACCCAGTACTTC
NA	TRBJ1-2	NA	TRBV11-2	CASSLVNYGYTF	TGTGCCAGCAGCTTAGTCAACTATGGCTACACCTTC
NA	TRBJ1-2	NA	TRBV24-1	CATSEGAREGYTF	TGTGCCACCAGCGAGGGAGCGAGAGAGGGCTACACCTTC
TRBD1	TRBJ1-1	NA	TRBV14	CASSQAGGTEAFF	TGTGCCAGCAGCCAGGCAGGGGGCACTGAAGCTTTCTTT
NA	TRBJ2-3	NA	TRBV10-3	CAGGPTDTQYF	TGTGCCGGGGGACCCACAGATACGCAGTATTTT
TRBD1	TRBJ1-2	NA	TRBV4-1	CASSQVRRGRYANYGYTF	TGCGCCAGCAGCCAGGTACGAAGGGGGCGTTATGCTAACTATGGCTACACCTTC
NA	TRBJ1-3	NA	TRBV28	CASSFVGNTIYF	TGTGCCAGCAGTTTTGTAGGAAACACCATATATTTT
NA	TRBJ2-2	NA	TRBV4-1	CASSQDAQGAAGELFF	TGCGCCAGCAGCCAAGATGCCCAGGGAGCGGCCGGGGAGCTGTTTTTT
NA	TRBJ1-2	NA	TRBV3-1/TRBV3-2	CASNTGYGGYTF	TGTGCCAGCAACACAGGGTACGGTGGCTACACCTTC
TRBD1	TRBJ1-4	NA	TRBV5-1	CASSLARQGAGEKLFF	TGCGCCAGCAGCTTGGCCAGACAGGGGGCGGGAGAAAAACTGTTTTTT
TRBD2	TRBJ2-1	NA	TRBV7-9	CASSRSGGVPSYNEQFF	TGTGCCAGCAGCCGAAGCGGGGGGGTACCCTCCTACAATGAGCAGTTCTTC
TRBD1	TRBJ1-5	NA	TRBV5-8	CASSIGQGSNQPQHF	TGTGCCAGCAGCATAGGACAGGGGTCAAATCAGCCCCAGCATTTT
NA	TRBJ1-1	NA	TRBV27	CASSLRQGGITEAFF	TGTGCCAGCAGTTTACGTCAGGGAGGTATCACTGAAGCTTTCTTT
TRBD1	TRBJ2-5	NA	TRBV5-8	CASSTDRGRETQYF	TGTGCCAGCAGCACGGACAGGGGGCGGGAGACCCAGTACTTC
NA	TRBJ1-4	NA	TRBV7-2	CASSRRGGSNEKLFF	TGTGCCAGCAGCCGCAGGGGAGGCTCCAATGAAAAACTGTTTTTT
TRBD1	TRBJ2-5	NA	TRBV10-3	CAISEPERTGKVTQYF	TGTGCCATCAGTGAGCCCGAACGGACAGGGAAGGTGACCCAGTACTTC
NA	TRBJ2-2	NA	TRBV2	CASSAGIGELFF	TGTGCCAGCAGTGCAGGGATCGGGGAGCTGTTTTTT
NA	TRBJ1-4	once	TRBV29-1	CSVTRVGGEKLFF	TGCAGCGTTACCAGGGTTGGAGGCGAAAAACTGTTTTTT
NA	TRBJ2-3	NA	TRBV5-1	CASSRIGGAGDTQYF	TGCGCCAGCAGCCGGATTGGAGGGGCGGGAGATACGCAGTATTTT
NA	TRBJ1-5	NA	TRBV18	CASSPGVQASNQPQHF	TGTGCCAGCTCACCAGGGGTACAGGCTAGCAATCAGCCCCAGCATTTT
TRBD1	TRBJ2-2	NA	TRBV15	CATSSGTGVTGELFF	TGTGCCACCAGCAGCGGGACAGGGGTAACCGGGGAGCTGTTTTTT
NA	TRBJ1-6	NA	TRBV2	CASSVSRVGDSPLHF	TGTGCCAGCAGTGTTTCGAGGGTAGGGGATTCACCCCTCCACTTT
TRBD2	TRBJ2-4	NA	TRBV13	CASSFLLREDKNIQYF	TGTGCCAGCAGCTTCCTCTTGCGGGAGGACAAAAACATTCAGTACTTC
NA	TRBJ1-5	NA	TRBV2	CASSEAQGNQPQHF	TGTGCCAGCAGTGAAGCGCAGGGGAATCAGCCCCAGCATTTT
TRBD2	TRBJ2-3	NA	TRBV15	CATSRKSGGPPDTQYF	TGTGCCACCAGCAGAAAGAGCGGGGGGCCCCCAGATACGCAGTATTTT
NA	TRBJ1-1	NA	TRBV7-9	CASSQGSTEAFF	TGTGCCAGCAGCCAAGGAAGCACTGAAGCTTTCTTT
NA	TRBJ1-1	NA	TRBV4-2	CASSQQAGGNTEAFF	TGTGCCAGCAGTCAACAAGCAGGCGGAAACACTGAAGCTTTCTTT
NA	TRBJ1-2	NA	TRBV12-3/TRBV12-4	CASAPRADYGYTF	TGTGCCAGCGCCCCCCGGGCGGACTATGGCTACACCTTC
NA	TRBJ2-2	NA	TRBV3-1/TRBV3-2	CASSHGSSAGELFF	TGTGCCAGCAGCCACGGGTCCTCGGCCGGGGAGCTGTTTTTT
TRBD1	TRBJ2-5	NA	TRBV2	CASSWSGGETQYF	TGTGCCAGCAGTTGGTCAGGGGGAGAGACCCAGTACTTC
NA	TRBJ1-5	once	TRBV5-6	CASSLGAPRPQHF	TGTGCCAGCAGCTTGGGGGCACCTCGGCCCCAGCATTTT
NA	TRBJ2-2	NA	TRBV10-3	CAISAQGRNTGELFF	TGTGCCATCAGTGCACAGGGTAGAAACACCGGGGAGCTGTTTTTT
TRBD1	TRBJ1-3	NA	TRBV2	CASSAGTGAFSGNTIYF	TGTGCCAGCAGTGCCGGGACAGGCGCATTCTCTGGAAACACCATATATTTT
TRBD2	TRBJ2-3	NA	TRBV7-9	CASSFSSGGTGADTQYF	TGTGCCAGCAGCTTTAGCAGCGGGGGAACCGGGGCAGATACGCAGTATTTT
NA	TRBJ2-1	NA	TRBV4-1	CASSQEWGFYNEQFF	TGCGCCAGCAGCCAAGAGTGGGGCTTCTACAATGAGCAGTTCTTC
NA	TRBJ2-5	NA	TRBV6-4	CASSESQGGQETQYF	TGTGCCAGCAGTGAAAGCCAAGGGGGCCAAGAGACCCAGTACTTC
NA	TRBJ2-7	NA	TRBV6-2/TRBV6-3	CASSYRDSYEQYF	TGTGCCAGCAGTTACAGGGACTCCTACGAGCAGTACTTC
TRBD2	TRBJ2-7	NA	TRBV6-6	CASSSFSSGGTYEQYF	TGTGCCAGCAGTTCCTTCTCTAGCGGGGGAACCTACGAGCAGTACTTC
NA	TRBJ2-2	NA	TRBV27	CASSSLGNTGELFF	TGTGCCAGCAGCTCCTTGGGGAACACCGGGGAGCTGTTTTTT
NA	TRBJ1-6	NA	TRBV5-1	CASSPIPDYNSPLHF	TGCGCCAGCAGCCCCATACCGGATTATAATTCACCCCTCCACTTT